This T cell receptor beta chain was found in a study of Ad26.COV2.S vaccination and SARS-CoV-2 variants. Treatment specified: roughly 19 received Ad26.COV2.S at low or high dose, single or two shots; a few received placebo; per-sample allocation not given. Day 63 following the first vaccine or placebo injection was when the samples were taken. Measured with immunoSEQ multiplex PCR; TCRdb has only the in-frame clones, and not every one. The table has about 410,000 clones, approximately 92% seen once. Germline V gives CDR1 SGHTA, CDR2 FQGNSA. This CDR3 is 13 amino acids long. V lost 7 bases and J 1 base, leaving 11 bases between the germline ends.

The chain employs TRBV7-2 and TRBJ2-7; a possible D gene is TRBD2 (5 bases). The clonotype comes from a person aged 18-60 years who received the Ad26.COV2.S COVID-19 vaccine or a placebo. The material sequenced was peripheral blood, taken in a trial of Ad26.COV2.S vaccine versus placebo. CDR3 region: CASNPDFSYEQYF. The CDR3 nucleotides are TGTGCCAGCAACCCGGACTTTTCCTACGAGCAGTACTTC.